The 26 T cell receptor beta chains presented below share a single source sample, sequenced in a study of cytomegalovirus exposure and HLA in healthy donors. Primers for the PCR totalled 60 Vbeta and 13 Jbeta. Using immunoSEQ multiplex PCR, the repertoire was profiled, and TCRdb retains in-frame clones only, with some absent. Here the sample spans 150,000 to 200,000 clones, 70% to 80% being singletons. Sample: PBMCs. The receptors were gathered from a woman between 50 and 59 years old in good health and CMV-seronegative.

The chain has TRBV9 and TRBJ1-1; D call uncertain. Germline-derived CDR1 and CDR2 are SGDLS and YYNGEE. The CDR3 consists of 12 residues. The ends were cut back, 4 bases at V and 7 bases at J, with 11 bases in the middle. In DNA form, the CDR3 reads TGTGCCAGCAGCCCCCGGCCGGGTGAAGCTTTCTTT. Its translation is CASSPRPGEAFF.

The rearrangement links TRBV7-2 to TRBJ2-1, with D possibly matching TRBD1 (6 bases). Trimming removed 2 bases from V and 5 bases from J, with 19 bases in between. Germline V gene lookup returns CDR1 SGHTA and CDR2 FQGNSA. This CDR3 has 17 amino acids. The CDR3 DNA follows: TGTGCCAGCAGCTTATTTGCGGGCAGGGGTGGGCACAATGAGCAGTTCTTC. It specifies CASSLFAGRGGHNEQFF.

V is TRBV9 and J is TRBJ2-3; 8 nucleotides agree with TRBD2. Germline CDR1 reads SGDLS; CDR2 reads YYNGEE. CDR3 length equals 15 residues. The V gene end was trimmed by 4 bases and the J gene end by 3 bases; junction bases not matched to a gene: 7. The CDR3 sequence is CASSTSGRGTDTQYF. CDR3 in DNA: TGTGCCAGCAGCACCAGCGGGAGAGGGACAGATACGCAGTATTTT.

The gene calls are TRBV18 and TRBJ2-1, with D hard to call. This CDR3 has 14 residues. Deletions cut 4 bases from V and 0 bases from J, with 7 bases between. The germline V gene encodes CDR1 KGHSH and CDR2 LQKENI. This CDR3 reads CASSQESSYNEQFF. The CDR3, as DNA: TGTGCCAGCTCACAGGAGAGCTCCTACAATGAGCAGTTCTTC.

The V call is TRBV18, the J call TRBJ2-7; perhaps TRBD1 as D (5 bases). Trimming shortened V by 3 bases and J by 5 bases, and 11 bases separated the two germline ends. The CDR3 has 13 residues. Germline assignment: CDR1 KGHSH and CDR2 LQKENI. Here the CDR3 DNA reads TGTGCCAGCTCACCCCTGTCCAGGGACGAGCAGTACTTC. Protein: CASSPLSRDEQYF.

This chain uses TRBV7-9 with TRBJ1-4; D uncertain. The CDR3 totals 13 residues. The V gene's germline CDR1 is SEHNR and CDR2 FQNEAQ (reference sequence). Trimming stripped 5 bases from V and 4 bases from J, with 8 bases between. The CDR3 DNA follows: TGTGCCAGCAGCAGAGTCCTTAATGAAAAACTGTTTTTT. Translated, it gives CASSRVLNEKLFF.

The rearrangement joins TRBV29-1 to TRBJ1-2; D is uncertain. Trimming cost V 4 bases and J 7 bases, with 4 bases left between them. This CDR3 spans 9 amino acids. CDR1 SQVTM and CDR2 ANQGSEA come from the germline V gene. The DNA of the CDR3 is TGCAGCGTTGTAGCTGGCTACACCTTC. It yields the protein CSVVAGYTF.

On this clone itself: The same CDR3 also results from other DNA sequences found in this sample. The J gene is TRBJ2-7, the V gene TRBV5-4, with TRBD1 identical over 8 bases. Germline CDR1 SGHNT, CDR2 YYREEE (reference sequence). The trim removed 4 bases at V and 4 bases at J, leaving 7 bases unmatched. The CDR3 has 14 residues. The CDR3 loop is CASSLGQGGYEQYF. CDR3 DNA sequence: TGTGCCAGCAGCCTTGGACAGGGTGGGTACGAGCAGTACTTC.

The J gene is TRBJ2-1, the V gene TRBV15, with D hard to call. CDR1 and CDR2 from the germline V gene are LNHNV and YYDKDF (reference sequence). Trimming left V 0 bases short and J 2 bases short, with 8 bases between. The CDR3 extends over 15 amino acids. The chain's CDR3 is CATSRDKPPYNEQFF. CDR3 coding DNA: TGTGCCACCAGCAGAGATAAGCCACCCTACAATGAGCAGTTCTTC. The variable domain in full, with the rest retrieved from reference TRBV15 and TRBJ2-1, is DAMVIQNPRYQVTQFGKPVTLSCSQTLNHNVMYWYQQKSSQAPKLLFHYYDKDFNNEADTPDNFQSRRPNTSFCFLDIRSPGLGDTAMYLCATSRDKPPYNEQFFGPGTRLTVL.

The chain combines TRBV5-8 with TRBJ1-1; 10 bases are shared with TRBD1. The V segment lost 4 bases and the J segment 6 bases; nucleotides outside the gene matches: 3. The germline gives CDR1 SGHTS, CDR2 YDEGEE. CDR3 length: 13 residues. The CDR3 reads CASSPTGGSEAFF. CDR3 sequence (DNA): TGTGCCAGCAGCCCGACAGGGGGCTCTGAAGCTTTCTTT.

The chain combines TRBV27 with TRBJ2-2, with 7 bases that match TRBD2. V lost 5 bases and J lost 1; bases outside the gene matches: 4. CDR3 length: 15 residues. Germline V lookup: CDR1 MNHEY, CDR2 SMNVEV (reference sequence). CDR3 nucleotide sequence: TGTGCCAGCAGTCCCAGCGGGGTGAACACCGGGGAGCTGTTTTTT. It translates to CASSPSGVNTGELFF.

This rearrangement joins TRBV9 to TRBJ2-2, with 11 bases aligning to TRBD1. Germline CDR1 SGDLS, CDR2 YYNGEE. The CDR3 loop spans 18 amino acids. The junction had 10 bases not matched to a gene; V was cut back by 2 bases and J by 4 bases. CDR3 bases: TGTGCCAGCAGCGTCCGGGACAGGGGGGAATGGGGCACCGGGGAGCTGTTTTTT. Translated, it gives CASSVRDRGEWGTGELFF.

The J gene is TRBJ2-5, the V gene TRBV5-4; 7 positions agree with TRBD2. The CDR3 is made up of 16 amino acids. Germline loops: CDR1 SGHNT, CDR2 YYREEE (reference sequence). Trimming took 0 bases from V and 5 from J; bases not matched to a gene: 10. DNA for the CDR3: TGTGCCAGCAGCTTGGACCTAGCGGCAGGGTACGAGACCCAGTACTTC. Its translation: CASSLDLAAGYETQYF.

In this sample, this clone turned up once. V is TRBV7-2 and J is TRBJ1-2; D call uncertain. The CDR3 consists of 13 residues. Trimming removed 2 bases from V and 5 bases from J, with 9 bases in between. Germline values: CDR1 SGHTA, CDR2 FQGNSA. CDR3 coding DNA: TGTGCCAGCAGCTTAACCGGGGAATATGGCTACACCTTC. Translated: CASSLTGEYGYTF. Drawing the rest from reference TRBV7-2 and TRBJ1-2, the complete variable domain is GAGVSQSPSNKVTEKGKDVELRCDPISGHTALYWYRQSLGQGLEFLIYFQGNSAPDKSGLPSDRFSAERTGGSVSTLTIQRTQQEDSAVYLCASSLTGEYGYTFGSGTRLTVV.

This clone was detected a few times. This CDR3 is CASSPRLTGNSYEQYF. The CDR3 region has the DNA TGTGCCAGCAGCCCAAGACTTACAGGGAACTCCTACGAGCAGTACTTC. The chain combines TRBV2 with TRBJ2-7; possibly TRBD1 for D (6 bases). CDR1 SNHLY and CDR2 FYNNEI come from the germline V gene. This CDR3 is built from 16 residues. V was trimmed by 6 bases and J by 0 bases, leaving 18 bases between them.

The chain couples TRBV7-9 to TRBJ2-5; the match to TRBD1 covers 10 bases. The CDR3 contains 14 residues. Looked up from germline, CDR1 is SEHNR and CDR2 is FQNEAQ (reference sequence). With 7 bases clipped from V and 5 bases from J, the junction kept 7 bases outside the gene matches. The DNA for the CDR3 is TGTGCCAGCATTAAGACAGGGGGCTGGGAGACCCAGTACTTC. It translates to CASIKTGGWETQYF. Together with reference TRBV7-9 and TRBJ2-5, the CDR3 gives the full variable domain: DTGVSQNPRHKITKRGQNVTFRCDPISEHNRLYWYRQTLGQGPEFLTYFQNEAQLEKSRLLSDRFSAERPKGSFSTLEIQRTEQGDSAMYLCASIKTGGWETQYFGPGTRLLVL.

The CDR3 sequence is CATQRQGRVDEQYF. CDR3 DNA: TGTGCCACCCAACGACAGGGTAGAGTGGACGAGCAGTACTTC. The chain uses TRBV6-5 and TRBJ2-7; 7 nucleotides line up with TRBD1. J gave up 5 bases and V 10 bases, and 14 bases lay outside the gene matches. The CDR3 has 14 amino acids. Germline lookup yields CDR1 MNHEY and CDR2 SVGAGI.

This chain connects TRBV7-2 to TRBJ1-3, with D possibly being TRBD1 (6 bases). Germline-derived CDR1 and CDR2 are SGHTA and FQGNSA. The CDR3 is 15 amino acids. V shed 6 bases and J shed 4 bases, with 16 bases lying between them. CDR3 nucleotide sequence: TGTGCCAGCAGACATCAGGGGATAGGGGGAAACACCATATATTTT. This encodes CASRHQGIGGNTIYF.

This clone was picked up a small number of times. This chain uses TRBV2 with TRBJ1-2, with TRBD1 as a possible D gene (5 bases). With 7 bases removed from V and 6 bases from J, the gap between germline ends came to 15 bases. This CDR3 is built from 13 residues. Germline loops: CDR1 SNHLY, CDR2 FYNNEI. This CDR3 reads CASTQGPNHGYTF. CDR3 bases: TGTGCCAGCACCCAGGGTCCAAACCATGGCTACACCTTC.

The chain couples TRBV5-8 to TRBJ2-7; D not certain. From germline, CDR1 is SGHTS and CDR2 YDEGEE. V was clipped by 0 bases and J by 6 bases, with 10 bases between them. This CDR3 spans 13 amino acids. The CDR3 DNA is TGTGCCAGCAGCTTGGCCTGGGCAGCCGAGCAGTACTTC. This gives the protein CASSLAWAAEQYF.

The chain is built from TRBV5-8 and TRBJ2-7; D may be TRBD1 (7 bases). Germline V CDR1 and CDR2: SGHTS, YDEGEE. Deletions cut 4 bases from V and 4 bases from J, with 18 bases between. The CDR3 spans 15 residues. CDR3 sequence reads: CASSPGGTVFYEQYF. The CDR3 coding sequence is TGTGCCAGCAGCCCGGGCGGGACAGTTTTTTACGAGCAGTACTTC.

The gene calls are TRBV18 and TRBJ2-1, with D maybe TRBD2 (6 bases). From germline, CDR1 is KGHSH and CDR2 LQKENI. There are 14 residues in the CDR3. V was shortened by 6 bases and J by 7 bases, with 16 bases between the two germline ends. In DNA, the CDR3 is TGTGCCAGCTCCCGGGCAATGGGGGGTAATGAGCAGTTCTTC. It codes for CASSRAMGGNEQFF.

This rearrangement joins TRBV28 to TRBJ2-7; TRBD1 aligns across 10 bases. The CDR3 covers 15 residues. V lost 5 bases to trimming and J lost 5 bases; unmatched junction nucleotides: 9. CDR1 and CDR2 from the germline V gene are MDHEN and SYDVKM. CDR3 residues: CASSTIGTGVDEQYF. In DNA, the CDR3 is TGTGCCAGCAGTACTATAGGGACAGGGGTCGACGAGCAGTACTTC.

The rearrangement uses TRBV2 and TRBJ2-5; D might be TRBD1 (5 bases). The CDR3 sequence is 12 residues long. Germline V gene lookup returns CDR1 SNHLY and CDR2 FYNNEI. The V gene lost 7 bases and the J gene lost 5 bases, with 11 bases spanning the gap. The CDR3 loop is CASTSGSETQYF. CDR3 DNA sequence: TGTGCCAGCACGTCAGGGTCGGAGACCCAGTACTTC.

The J gene is TRBJ2-2, the V gene TRBV7-6; 8 bases agree with TRBD2. The CDR3 contains 19 residues. CDR1 and CDR2 (germline): SGHVS, FNYEAQ. V trimming: 4 bases; J trimming: 5 bases; junction bases outside the gene matches: 18. The CDR3 region is CASSSLFQTGTSSTGELFF. DNA of the CDR3: TGTGCCAGCAGCTCTCTTTTTCAAACCGGGACTAGTAGTACCGGGGAGCTGTTTTTT.

The chain joins TRBV2 to TRBJ1-4; D not resolved. The ends were cut back, 6 bases at V and 0 bases at J, with 17 bases in the middle. Germline V gene sequence: CDR1 SNHLY, CDR2 FYNNEI. The CDR3 is made up of 17 amino acids. CDR3 region: CASRPGLTGATNEKLFF. The CDR3 DNA is TGTGCCAGCAGGCCTGGATTAACGGGTGCAACTAATGAAAAACTGTTTTTT.